This is a list of T cell receptor beta chains from one sample in a study of T cells in Graves' hyperthyroidism and ophthalmopathy. TCRdb reprocessed the multiplex PCR reads with MiXCR, giving one entry per CDR3 protein. This repertoire shows around 350,000 distinct CDR3 sequences, under 20% found once; its top ten account for 3% to 4.5%. The sample comprised blood. The receptors were sampled from a woman between 18 and 29 years old with Graves' hyperthyroidism. CDR3s include the opening cysteine and the closing phenylalanine or tryptophan. The order of the fields is J gene, V gene, D gene, CDR3 protein. D genes are given only for firm matches.

J: TRBJ1-2
V: TRBV4-1
D: -
CDR3: CASSQDLQKGYGYTF

J: TRBJ1-1
V: TRBV4-1
D: -
CDR3: CASSQVIGQVMNTEAFF

J: TRBJ1-1
V: TRBV15
D: -
CDR3: CATSRFGTPPEAFF

J: TRBJ2-5
V: TRBV2
D: -
CDR3: CASSDRGGAAGETQYF

J: TRBJ2-7
V: TRBV11-1
D: -
CDR3: CASSLGPGATNYEQYF

J: TRBJ1-1
V: TRBV2
D: -
CDR3: CARIQGGDQAFF

J: TRBJ2-2
V: TRBV7-3
D: TRBD2
CDR3: CASSRRGGDTGELFF

J: TRBJ1-3
V: TRBV11-2
D: -
CDR3: CASSLDFGNTIYF

J: TRBJ1-1
V: TRBV2
D: -
CDR3: CARPRRGAGSSTEAFF

J: TRBJ2-4
V: TRBV30
D: -
CDR3: CAWSVRGLGDIKYF

J: TRBJ2-2
V: TRBV4-2
D: -
CDR3: CASSHDAYTGELFF

J: TRBJ2-4
V: TRBV7-9
D: -
CDR3: CASSLVGSEGAKNIQYF

J: TRBJ1-1
V: TRBV20-1
D: -
CDR3: CSAEDPNTEAFF

J: TRBJ2-7
V: TRBV12-3/TRBV12-4
D: -
CDR3: CASSTGARQYF

J: TRBJ1-2
V: TRBV29-1
D: -
CDR3: CSVVPPRGYTF

J: TRBJ2-5
V: TRBV18
D: -
CDR3: CASSTYSESETQYF

J: TRBJ1-5
V: TRBV6-2/TRBV6-3
D: -
CDR3: CASSPMGASNQPQHF

J: TRBJ2-2
V: TRBV28
D: TRBD2
CDR3: CATPGLTGELFF

J: TRBJ2-7
V: TRBV12-3/TRBV12-4
D: -
CDR3: CASLVTGRNEQYF

J: TRBJ2-2
V: TRBV11-2
D: -
CDR3: CASSPRTGGWTGELFF

J: TRBJ2-7
V: TRBV30
D: TRBD2
CDR3: CAWSSGGRLPEQYF

J: TRBJ2-7
V: TRBV7-3
D: -
CDR3: CASSQDGAGEQYF

J: TRBJ1-5
V: TRBV6-1
D: -
CDR3: CASRRWRNQPQHF

J: TRBJ2-7
V: TRBV7-3
D: -
CDR3: CASSLTEWGEQYF

J: TRBJ2-2
V: TRBV2
D: TRBD1
CDR3: CASSETGTENTGELFF

J: TRBJ2-5
V: TRBV11-2
D: TRBD1
CDR3: CASSLVPGQPQETQYF

J: TRBJ1-1
V: TRBV9
D: TRBD1
CDR3: CASSGSRDSTEAFF

J: TRBJ1-3
V: TRBV14
D: TRBD1
CDR3: CASSPGQRNTIYF

J: TRBJ2-5
V: TRBV5-6
D: -
CDR3: CASSTREIQETQYF

J: TRBJ1-6
V: TRBV20-1
D: -
CDR3: CSAAFDTLGSPLHF

J: TRBJ2-5
V: TRBV20-1
D: -
CDR3: CSATAGAETQYF

J: TRBJ1-2
V: TRBV20-1
D: TRBD1
CDR3: CSARDEDRGHYGYTF

J: TRBJ1-1
V: TRBV29-1
D: -
CDR3: CSVWTANTEAFF

J: TRBJ2-7
V: TRBV27
D: TRBD2
CDR3: CASSISGSVYEQYF

J: TRBJ1-2
V: TRBV7-2
D: TRBD1
CDR3: CASSKGQGAIYGYTF

J: TRBJ2-5
V: TRBV5-5
D: TRBD1
CDR3: CASSLVPRGLGETQYF

J: TRBJ2-3
V: TRBV6-6
D: -
CDR3: CASGGRGASTDTQYF

J: TRBJ2-5
V: TRBV20-1
D: -
CDR3: CSWDAVFQETQYF

J: TRBJ1-1
V: TRBV6-5
D: -
CDR3: CASRQQGNTEAFF

J: TRBJ2-7
V: TRBV6-5
D: -
CDR3: CASSYSMAGRSYEQYF

J: TRBJ1-1
V: TRBV2
D: -
CDR3: CASSLARDTEAFF

J: TRBJ1-3
V: TRBV30
D: -
CDR3: CAWDDLGGNTIYF

J: TRBJ2-5
V: TRBV28
D: -
CDR3: CASSPGGVAGFQETQYF

J: TRBJ1-1
V: TRBV6-5
D: -
CDR3: CASSLRGGAFF

J: TRBJ2-2
V: TRBV20-1
D: TRBD1
CDR3: CSARDIMGQHANTGELFF

J: TRBJ1-6
V: TRBV12-3/TRBV12-4
D: -
CDR3: CASSLWGANSPLHF

J: TRBJ1-2
V: TRBV6-1
D: -
CDR3: CATSVGASGYTF

J: TRBJ1-3
V: TRBV5-1
D: -
CDR3: CASSYDTLSSGNTIYF

J: TRBJ2-7
V: TRBV12-3/TRBV12-4
D: -
CDR3: CASSLVPSDYEQYF

J: TRBJ1-2
V: TRBV12-3/TRBV12-4
D: -
CDR3: CASSPPWGRVYGYTF

J: TRBJ2-4
V: TRBV4-1
D: TRBD2
CDR3: CASSQGHSSGRLYIQYF

J: TRBJ2-7
V: TRBV25-1
D: -
CDR3: CASSEGNRVGEQYF

J: TRBJ2-7
V: TRBV6-1
D: TRBD2
CDR3: CASSERGGPREQYF

J: TRBJ2-7
V: TRBV3-1
D: TRBD2
CDR3: CASSQGSAGGLQQYF

J: TRBJ2-2
V: TRBV2
D: -
CDR3: CASSVLSGSGELFF

J: TRBJ1-5
V: TRBV5-1
D: -
CDR3: CASSPGGGLGNQPQHF

J: TRBJ2-7
V: TRBV7-8
D: -
CDR3: CASSFQGGTYEQYF

J: TRBJ1-1
V: TRBV20-1
D: -
CDR3: CSARGWGMNTEAFF